These 4 T cell receptor beta chains share one sample of origin, sequenced in a study. TCRdb used MiXCR to reprocess the 5' RACE reads, holding one entry per CDR3 protein. This sample has 55,000 or so distinct CDR3 sequences, with less than 25% found just once. Tregs were sorted as CD4+CD25+CD127-/low cells. The specimen was tumor-infiltrating Tregs sorted from the breast tumor. The source is a female donor with breast cancer.

This clonotype appeared a few times. The chain uses TRBV6-1 and TRBJ2-7; D perhaps matches TRBD1 (6 bases). Trimming removed 3 bases from V and 2 bases from J, with 14 bases in between. The CDR3 is 15 residues long. The germline V gene has CDR1 MNHNS and CDR2 SASEGT. The CDR3, as DNA: TGTGCCAGCAGTGAGGGACATACCTTGACCTACGAGCAGTACTTC. The encoded protein is CASSEGHTLTYEQYF.

Comment on this clonotype: A much more abundant neighbour one base away suggests this may be a read error. This sequence joins TRBV11-1 and TRBJ2-7, with D perhaps TRBD2 (5 bases). Germline loops: CDR1 SGHAT, CDR2 FQDESV (reference sequence). The CDR3 is 13 amino acids. CDR3 nucleotide sequence: TGTGTCAGCAGCTTAAGCGCGGGCTACGAGCAGTACTTC. This codes for CVSSLSAGYEQYF.

This clonotype was observed a single time. Being one base from a much bigger clone, this may be a read error. The chain combines TRBV7-2 with TRBJ2-5; 9 nucleotides agree with TRBD2. The CDR3 contains 16 residues. Germline CDR1 is SGHTA and CDR2 is FQGNSA. CDR3 DNA sequence: TGTGTCAGCAGCATAGACCTAGCGGGGTTCCAAGAGACCCAGTACTTC. Protein: CVSSIDLAGFQETQYF.

This clonotype was detected a few times. This chain uses TRBV7-9 with TRBJ2-2, with D perhaps TRBD2 (5 bases). CDR1 and CDR2 from the germline V gene are SEHNR and FQNEAQ (reference sequence). This CDR3 region has 16 residues. Trimming took 5 bases from V and 7 from J, leaving 20 bases between them. This chain's CDR3 is CASSPLGQMGSGELFF. In DNA form, the CDR3 reads TGTGCCAGCAGCCCCCTAGGGCAGATGGGGAGCGGGGAGCTGTTTTTT.